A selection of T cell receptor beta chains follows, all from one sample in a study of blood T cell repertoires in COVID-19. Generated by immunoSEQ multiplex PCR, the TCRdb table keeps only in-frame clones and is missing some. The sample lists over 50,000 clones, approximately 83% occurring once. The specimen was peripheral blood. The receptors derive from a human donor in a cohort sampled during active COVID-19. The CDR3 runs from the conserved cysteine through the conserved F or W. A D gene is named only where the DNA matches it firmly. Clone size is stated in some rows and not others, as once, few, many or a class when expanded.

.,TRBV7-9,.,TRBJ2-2,CASQGSLNTGELFF,TGTGCCTCCCAAGGGAGCTTGAACACCGGGGAGCTGTTTTTT
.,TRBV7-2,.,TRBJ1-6,CASSAQGSSYNSPLHF,TGTGCCAGCAGCGCCCAGGGGAGCTCCTATAATTCACCCCTCCACTTT
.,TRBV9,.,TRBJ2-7,CASSVAPDPTREQYF,TGTGCCAGCAGCGTAGCTCCAGACCCGACTCGAGAGCAGTACTTC
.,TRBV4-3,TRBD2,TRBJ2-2,CASSERGFTGELFF,TGCGCCAGCAGCGAGCGGGGTTTCACCGGGGAGCTGTTTTTT
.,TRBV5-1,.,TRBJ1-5,CASRLSGNSNQPQHF,TGCGCCAGCAGACTCAGCGGGAATAGCAATCAGCCCCAGCATTTT
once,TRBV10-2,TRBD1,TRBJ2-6,CASSEHRGQGLSGANVLTF,TGCGCCAGCAGTGAGCATCGGGGACAGGGCCTCTCTGGGGCCAACGTCCTGACTTTC
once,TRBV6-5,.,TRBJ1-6,CASSLGGSSPLHF,TGTGCCAGCAGTTTGGGAGGGAGTTCACCCCTCCACTTT
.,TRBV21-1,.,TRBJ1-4,CASSSPVELEKLFF,TGTGCCAGCAGCTCCCCCGTGGAGCTCGAAAAACTGTTTTTT
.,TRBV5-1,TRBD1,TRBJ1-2,CASSPDKGGTGGGIYGYTF,TGCGCCAGCAGCCCGGACAAAGGAGGGACAGGGGGCGGAATCTATGGCTACACCTTC
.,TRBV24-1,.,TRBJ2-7,CATSAPVRPYEQYF,TGTGCCACCAGTGCCCCCGTGAGGCCTTACGAGCAGTACTTC
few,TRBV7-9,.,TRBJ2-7,CASSSTYEQYF,TGTGCCAGCAGCTCCACTTACGAGCAGTACTTC
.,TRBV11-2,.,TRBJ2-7,CASSLIAYEQYF,TGTGCCAGCAGCTTAATAGCGTACGAGCAGTACTTC
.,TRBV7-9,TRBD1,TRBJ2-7,CASSYRQGSHEQYF,TGTGCCAGCAGCTATAGACAGGGTTCGCACGAGCAGTACTTC
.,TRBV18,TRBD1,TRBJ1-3,CASSANYRGRGNTIYF,TGTGCCAGCTCAGCTAATTACAGGGGGCGTGGAAACACCATATATTTT
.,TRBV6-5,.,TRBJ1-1,CASSQQGGNTEAFF,TGTGCCAGCAGCCAGCAAGGGGGGAACACTGAAGCTTTCTTT
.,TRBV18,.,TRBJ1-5,CASSPGVSNQPQHF,TGTGCCAGCTCACCGGGAGTAAGCAATCAGCCCCAGCATTTT
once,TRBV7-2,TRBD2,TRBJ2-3,CASSLGLAGHGQYF,TGTGCCAGCAGCTTGGGACTAGCGGGGCATGGGCAGTATTTT
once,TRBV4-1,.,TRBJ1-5,CASSLNINQPQHF,TGCGCCAGCAGCCTAAACATCAATCAGCCCCAGCATTTT
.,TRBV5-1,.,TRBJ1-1,CASSLLRLNTEAFF,TGCGCCAGCAGCTTGCTTCGGTTAAACACTGAAGCTTTCTTT
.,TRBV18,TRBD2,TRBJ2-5,CASSRASGNQETQYF,TGTGCCAGCTCACGGGCTAGCGGTAATCAAGAGACCCAGTACTTC